Sequencing of this TCR beta chain was carried out in a study of blood T cells in healthy people across ages. Whole-study context: About one barcoded beta molecule was captured per two T cells (by template switching). Broader study findings: As naive T cell percentage varied, TCR beta diversity correlated strongly with it. Aged donors had fewer naive CD4+ cells and lower diversity than long-lived donors.

Together with a sample-barcoded 5' primer, a J-beta primer mix was included in a second PCR lasting 7 to 11 cycles. TCRdb reprocessed the 5' RACE reads with MiXCR, giving one entry per CDR3 protein. The repertoire consists of more than 800,000 distinct CDR3 sequences, with more than 40% occurring once and the leading ten covering under 20%. Per sample, extraction of total RNA gave at least 6 micrograms in every case. CDR1 MNHNS and CDR2 SASEGT come from the germline V gene. Trimming left V 6 bases short and J 3 bases short, with 24 bases between. The CDR3 sequence is 17 residues long. This clonotype was counted a few times. Its antigen is currently unknown.

The clonotype was recovered from an older woman in good health. Sequenced material: blood. The chain uses TRBV6-1 and TRBJ2-7; D is unclear. The CDR3 is CASRHPFGSGHLYEQYF. DNA of the CDR3: TGTGCCAGCAGACACCCCTTTGGGTCGGGTCACCTCTACGAGCAGTACTTC.